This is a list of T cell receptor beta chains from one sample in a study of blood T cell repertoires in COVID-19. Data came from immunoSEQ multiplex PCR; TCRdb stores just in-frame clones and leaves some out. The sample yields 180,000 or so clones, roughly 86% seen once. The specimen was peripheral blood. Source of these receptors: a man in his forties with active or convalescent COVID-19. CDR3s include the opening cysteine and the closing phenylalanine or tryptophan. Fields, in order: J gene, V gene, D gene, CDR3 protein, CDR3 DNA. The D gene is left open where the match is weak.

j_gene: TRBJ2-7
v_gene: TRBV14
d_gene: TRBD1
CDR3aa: CASSRTGSEQYF
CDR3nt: TGTGCCAGCAGCCGGACAGGGTCCGAGCAGTACTTC

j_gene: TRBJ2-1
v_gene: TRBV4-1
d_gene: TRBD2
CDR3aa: CASSTLRGGQGQQFF
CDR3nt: TGCGCCAGCAGCACCCTCCGGGGGGGACAAGGCCAGCAGTTCTTC

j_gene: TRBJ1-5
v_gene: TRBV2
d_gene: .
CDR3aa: CASSGLTGSNQPQHF
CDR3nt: TGTGCCAGCAGTGGTCTTACAGGGTCAAATCAGCCCCAGCATTTT

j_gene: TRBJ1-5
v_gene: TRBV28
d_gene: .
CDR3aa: CASMGTYSNQPQHF
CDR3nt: TGTGCCAGCATGGGCACGTATAGCAATCAGCCCCAGCATTTT

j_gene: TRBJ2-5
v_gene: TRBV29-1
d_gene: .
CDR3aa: CSVEVFALQGTQYF
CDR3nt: TGCAGCGTTGAAGTTTTCGCCCTACAGGGGACCCAGTACTTC

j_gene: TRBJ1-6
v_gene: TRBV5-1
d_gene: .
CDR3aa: CASSLDSLGLSPLHF
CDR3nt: TGCGCCAGCAGCTTGGATAGTTTGGGGCTCTCACCCCTCCACTTT

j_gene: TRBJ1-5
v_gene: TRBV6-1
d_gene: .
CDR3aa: CASSEAPWQDNQPQHF
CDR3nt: TGTGCCAGCAGTGAAGCGCCGTGGCAGGACAATCAGCCCCAGCATTTT

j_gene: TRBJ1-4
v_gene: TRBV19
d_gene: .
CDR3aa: CASSMDSSTNEKLFF
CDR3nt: TGTGCCAGTAGTATGGACAGCTCAACTAATGAAAAACTGTTTTTT

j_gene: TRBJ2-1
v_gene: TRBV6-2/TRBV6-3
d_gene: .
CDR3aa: CASSYSGHDEQFF
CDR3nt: TGTGCCAGCAGTTACTCGGGACACGATGAGCAGTTCTTC

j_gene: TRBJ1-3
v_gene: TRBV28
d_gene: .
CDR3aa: CASSPHRFGNTIYF
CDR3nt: TGTGCCAGCAGTCCCCACAGGTTTGGAAACACCATATATTTT

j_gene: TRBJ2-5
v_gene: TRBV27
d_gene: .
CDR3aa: CASSRSSYQETQYF
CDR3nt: TGTGCCAGCAGCCGTAGCAGCTACCAAGAGACCCAGTACTTC

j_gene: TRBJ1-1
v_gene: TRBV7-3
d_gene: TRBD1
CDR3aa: CASSTRQGRAPAFF
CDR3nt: TGTGCCAGCAGCACCAGACAGGGAAGGGCCCCAGCTTTCTTT

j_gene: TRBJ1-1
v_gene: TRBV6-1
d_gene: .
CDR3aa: CASSDLRDRVAEAFF
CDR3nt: TGTGCCAGCAGTGACCTCCGAGATCGGGTGGCTGAAGCTTTCTTT

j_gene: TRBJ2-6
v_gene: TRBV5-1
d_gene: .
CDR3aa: CASSPGSPGANVLTF
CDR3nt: TGCGCCAGCAGCCCCGGGTCACCTGGGGCCAACGTCCTGACTTTC